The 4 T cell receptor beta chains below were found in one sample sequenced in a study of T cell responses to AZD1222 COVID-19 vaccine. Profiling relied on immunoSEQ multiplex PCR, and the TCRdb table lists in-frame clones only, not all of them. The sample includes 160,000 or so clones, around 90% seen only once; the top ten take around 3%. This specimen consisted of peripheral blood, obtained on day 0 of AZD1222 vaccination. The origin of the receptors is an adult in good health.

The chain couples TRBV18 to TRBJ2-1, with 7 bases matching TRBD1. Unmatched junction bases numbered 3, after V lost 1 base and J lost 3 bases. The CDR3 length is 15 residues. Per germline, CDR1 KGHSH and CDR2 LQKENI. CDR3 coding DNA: TGTGCCAGCTCACCACAGGACAGGAGCTACAATGAGCAGTTCTTC. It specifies CASSPQDRSYNEQFF. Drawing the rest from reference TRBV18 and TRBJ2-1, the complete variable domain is NAGVMQNPRHLVRRRGQEARLRCSPMKGHSHVYWYRQLPEEGLKFMVYLQKENIIDESGMPKERFSAEFPKEGPSILRIQQVVRGDSAAYFCASSPQDRSYNEQFFGPGTRLTVL.

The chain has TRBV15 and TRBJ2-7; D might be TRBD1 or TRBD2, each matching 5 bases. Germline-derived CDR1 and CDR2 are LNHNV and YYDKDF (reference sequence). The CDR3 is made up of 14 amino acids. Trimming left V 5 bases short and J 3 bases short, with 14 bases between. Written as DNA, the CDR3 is TGTGCCACCAGCCCACCCGGGACCATCTACGAGCAGTACTTC. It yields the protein CATSPPGTIYEQYF.

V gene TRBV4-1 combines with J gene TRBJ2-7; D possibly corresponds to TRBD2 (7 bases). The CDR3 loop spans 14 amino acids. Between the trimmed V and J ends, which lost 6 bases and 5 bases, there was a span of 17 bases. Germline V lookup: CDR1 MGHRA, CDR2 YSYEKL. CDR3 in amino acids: CASSRSTGRDEQYF. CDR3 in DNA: TGCGCCAGCAGTCGAAGCACAGGGAGGGACGAGCAGTACTTC.

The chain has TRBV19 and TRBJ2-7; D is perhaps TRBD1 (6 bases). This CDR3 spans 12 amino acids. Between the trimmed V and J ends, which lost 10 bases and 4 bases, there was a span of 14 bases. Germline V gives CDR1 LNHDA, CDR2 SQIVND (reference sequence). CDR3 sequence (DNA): TGTGCCACCACCGGGACAAGTTACGAGCAGTACTTC. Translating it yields CATTGTSYEQYF.